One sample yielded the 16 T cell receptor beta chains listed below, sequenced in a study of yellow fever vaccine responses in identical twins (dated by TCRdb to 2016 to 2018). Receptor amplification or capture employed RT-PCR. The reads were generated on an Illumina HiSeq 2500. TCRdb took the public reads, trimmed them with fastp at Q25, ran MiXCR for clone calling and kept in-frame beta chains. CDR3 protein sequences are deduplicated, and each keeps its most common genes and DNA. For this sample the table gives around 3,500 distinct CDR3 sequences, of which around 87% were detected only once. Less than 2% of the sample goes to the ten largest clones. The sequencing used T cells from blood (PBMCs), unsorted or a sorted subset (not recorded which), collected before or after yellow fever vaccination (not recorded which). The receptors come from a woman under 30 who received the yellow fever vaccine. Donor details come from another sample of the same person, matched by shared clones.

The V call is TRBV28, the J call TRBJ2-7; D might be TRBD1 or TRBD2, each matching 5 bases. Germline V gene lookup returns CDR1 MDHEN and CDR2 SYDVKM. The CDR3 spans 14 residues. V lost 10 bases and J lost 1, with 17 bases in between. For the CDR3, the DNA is TGTGCCACCCGGAGAGGGGCTTCATCCTACGAGCAGTACTTC. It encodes CATRRGASSYEQYF.

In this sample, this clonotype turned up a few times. DNA of the CDR3: TGTGCCAGCAGCTTTGCAGATACGCAGTATTTT. This translates into CASSFADTQYF. The chain is built from TRBV5-6 and TRBJ2-3; D unresolved. The ends were cut back, 2 bases at V and 4 bases at J, with 2 bases in the middle. Per the germline V gene, CDR1 is SGHDT and CDR2 is YYEEEE. The CDR3 totals 11 residues. The whole variable domain, filled in from reference TRBV5-6 and TRBJ2-3, reads DAGVTQSPTHLIKTRGQQVTLRCSPKSGHDTVSWYQQALGQGPQFIFQYYEEEERQRGNFPDRFSGHQFPNYSSELNVNALLLGDSALYLCASSFADTQYFGPGTRLTVL.

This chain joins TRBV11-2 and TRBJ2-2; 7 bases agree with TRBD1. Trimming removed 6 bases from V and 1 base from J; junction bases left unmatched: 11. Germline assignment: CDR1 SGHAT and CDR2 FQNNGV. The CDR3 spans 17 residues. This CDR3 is CASRTTGTALNTGELFF. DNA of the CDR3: TGTGCCAGCAGAACCACCGGGACAGCCTTGAACACCGGGGAGCTGTTTTTT. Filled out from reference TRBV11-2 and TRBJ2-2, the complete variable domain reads EAGVAQSPRYKIIEKRQSVAFWCNPISGHATLYWYQQILGQGPKLLIQFQNNGVVDDSQLPKDRFSAERLKGVDSTLKIQPAKLEDSAVYLCASRTTGTALNTGELFFGEGSRLTVL.

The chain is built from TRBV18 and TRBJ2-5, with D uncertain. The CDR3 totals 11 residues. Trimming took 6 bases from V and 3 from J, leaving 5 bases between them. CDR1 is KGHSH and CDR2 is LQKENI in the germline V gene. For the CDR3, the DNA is TGTGCCAGCTCCGTCGAAGAGACCCAGTACTTC. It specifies CASSVEETQYF.

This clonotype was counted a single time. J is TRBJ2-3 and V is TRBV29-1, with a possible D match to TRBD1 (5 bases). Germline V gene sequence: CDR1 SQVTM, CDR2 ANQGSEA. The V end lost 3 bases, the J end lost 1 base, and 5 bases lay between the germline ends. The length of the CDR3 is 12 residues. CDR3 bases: TGCAGCGTTGAGACAGGCACAGATACGCAGTATTTT. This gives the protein CSVETGTDTQYF.

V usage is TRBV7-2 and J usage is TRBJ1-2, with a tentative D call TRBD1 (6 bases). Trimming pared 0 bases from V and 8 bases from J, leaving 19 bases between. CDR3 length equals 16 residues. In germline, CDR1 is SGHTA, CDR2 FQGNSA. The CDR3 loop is CASSLAPGQGRGGYTF. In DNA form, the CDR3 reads TGTGCCAGCAGCTTAGCCCCGGGACAAGGGCGGGGCGGCTACACCTTC.

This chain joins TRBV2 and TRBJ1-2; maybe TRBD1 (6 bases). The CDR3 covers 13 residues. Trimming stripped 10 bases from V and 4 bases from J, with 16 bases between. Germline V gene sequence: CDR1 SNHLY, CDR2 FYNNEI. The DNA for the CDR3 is TGTGCCACCTCGCCGACAGGCCGCTATGGCTACACCTTC. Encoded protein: CATSPTGRYGYTF.

The CDR3 sequence: CASSLDEGFRGDTQYF. The CDR3 nucleotides read TGTGCCAGCAGCTTAGACGAGGGTTTTAGAGGAGATACGCAGTATTTT. The genes are TRBV11-3 and TRBJ2-3; tentatively, D is TRBD2 (5 bases). The CDR3 extends over 16 amino acids. The V end was cut by 0 bases, the J end by 5 bases, with 15 bases between. Germline V gene lookup returns CDR1 SGHNT and CDR2 YENEEA.

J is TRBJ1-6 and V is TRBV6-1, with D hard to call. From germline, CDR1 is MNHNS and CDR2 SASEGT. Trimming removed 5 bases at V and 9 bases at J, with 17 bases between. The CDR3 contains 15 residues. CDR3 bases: TGTGCCAGCAGTCGCGCCGGCCCCAAGGGTTCACCCCTCCACTTT. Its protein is CASSRAGPKGSPLHF.

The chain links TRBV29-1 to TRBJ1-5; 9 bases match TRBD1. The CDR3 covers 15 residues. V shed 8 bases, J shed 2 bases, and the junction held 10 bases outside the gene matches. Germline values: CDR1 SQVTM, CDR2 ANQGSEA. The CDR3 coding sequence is TGCAGCCCCCGGGACAGGGAAGTTGGCAATCAGCCCCAGCATTTT. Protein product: CSPRDREVGNQPQHF.

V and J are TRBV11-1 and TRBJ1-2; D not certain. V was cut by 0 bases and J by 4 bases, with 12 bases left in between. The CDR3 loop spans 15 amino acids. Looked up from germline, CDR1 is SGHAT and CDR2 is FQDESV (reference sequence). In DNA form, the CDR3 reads TGTGCCAGCAGCTTAGCGGTTCCTGCTGGCTATGGCTACACCTTC. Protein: CASSLAVPAGYGYTF.

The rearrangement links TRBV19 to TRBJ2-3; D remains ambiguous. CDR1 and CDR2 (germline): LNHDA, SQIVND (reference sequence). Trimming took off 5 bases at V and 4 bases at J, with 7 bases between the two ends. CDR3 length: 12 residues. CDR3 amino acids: CASSPPSDTQYF. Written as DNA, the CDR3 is TGTGCCAGTAGTCCACCTTCAGATACGCAGTATTTT.

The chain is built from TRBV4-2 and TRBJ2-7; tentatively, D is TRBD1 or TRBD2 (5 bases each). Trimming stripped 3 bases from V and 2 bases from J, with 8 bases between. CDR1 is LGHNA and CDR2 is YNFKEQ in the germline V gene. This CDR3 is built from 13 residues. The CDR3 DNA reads TGTGCCAGCAGCCACGGGGCCCCCTACGAGCAGTACTTC. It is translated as CASSHGAPYEQYF.

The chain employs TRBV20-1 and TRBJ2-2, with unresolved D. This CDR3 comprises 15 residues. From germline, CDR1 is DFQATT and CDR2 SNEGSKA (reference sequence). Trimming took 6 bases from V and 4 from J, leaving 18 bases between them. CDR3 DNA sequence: TGCAGTGCCACATCTTGGCTGGGTACCACCGGGGAGCTGTTTTTT. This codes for CSATSWLGTTGELFF.

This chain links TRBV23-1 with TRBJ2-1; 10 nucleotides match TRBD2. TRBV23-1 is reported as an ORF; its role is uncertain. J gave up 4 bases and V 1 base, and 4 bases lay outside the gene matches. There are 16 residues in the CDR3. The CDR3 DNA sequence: TGCGCCAGCAGTCAATGGGCTAGCGGGGGATACAATGAGCAGTTCTTC. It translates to CASSQWASGGYNEQFF.

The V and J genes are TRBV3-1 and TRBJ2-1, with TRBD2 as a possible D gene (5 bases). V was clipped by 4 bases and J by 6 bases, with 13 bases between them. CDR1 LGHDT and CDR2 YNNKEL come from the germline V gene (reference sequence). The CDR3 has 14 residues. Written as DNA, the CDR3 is TGTGCCAGCAGCCCGAGCGGATGGGGCAATGAGCAGTTCTTC. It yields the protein CASSPSGWGNEQFF.